The rows below give T cell receptor beta chains drawn from one sample of a study of a mutant IDH1 vaccine in newly diagnosed glioma. These receptors' antigens are unknown. Libraries were prepared by immunoSEQ multiplex PCR; TCRdb keeps only in-frame clonotypes and omits some of them. The table has about 48,000 clones, more than 65% seen once. The sequenced sample was PBMCs, obtained from a glioma patient whose treatment included an IDH1 peptide vaccine. The source is a middle-aged man with glioma. Both conserved end residues are part of each CDR3. Fields, in order: clone size, J gene, D gene, V gene, CDR3 DNA, CDR3 protein. D genes are given only for firm matches. Part of the rows lack a size; the others show once, few, many or a class for expanded clones.

>once|TRBJ1-5|-|TRBV30
TGTGCCTGGAGTGGGGAGCCAGGGAGCGGCAATCAGCCCCAGCATTTT
CAWSGEPGSGNQPQHF
>-|TRBJ1-3|TRBD1|TRBV7-2
TGTGCCAGCAGCCCTTGGACAGGGTTCGGAAACACCATATATTTT
CASSPWTGFGNTIYF
>once|TRBJ1-5|-|TRBV6-5
TGTGCCAGCAGTTCGACGGGCTTGGGGAGGCAGCCCCAGCATTTT
CASSSTGLGRQPQHF
>once|TRBJ2-7|TRBD1|TRBV5-1
TGCGCCAGCAGCTTGGTCGGGACAGGGGATTACGAGCAGTACTTC
CASSLVGTGDYEQYF
>once|TRBJ1-3|TRBD1|TRBV7-8
TGTGCCAGCAGCCCCGGGACAGTCATCTCTGGAAACACCATATATTTT
CASSPGTVISGNTIYF
>-|TRBJ2-2|-|TRBV19
TGTGCCAGTAGTATAGAGGGGAACACCGGGGAGCTGTTTTTT
CASSIEGNTGELFF
>once|TRBJ1-5|-|TRBV6-1
TGTGCCAGCCCGGACGGTAATCAGCCCCAGCATTTT
CASPDGNQPQHF
>-|TRBJ2-5|TRBD1|TRBV13
TGTGCCAGCAGCTCACGGGACAGGGGTGCGACCCAGTACTTC
CASSSRDRGATQYF
>-|TRBJ1-6|-|TRBV6-5
TGTGCCAGCAGTTACCGCCGGGTTGGCCCACCCCTCCACTTT
CASSYRRVGPPLHF
>-|TRBJ2-7|-|TRBV10-1
TGCGCCAGCAGTGAACGCTCGGCGGGGGCCCTACACTACGAGCAGTACTTC
CASSERSAGALHYEQYF
>-|TRBJ2-1|-|TRBV4-1
TGCGCCAGCAGCCAACTTGGCAATGAGCAGTTCTTC
CASSQLGNEQFF
>-|TRBJ2-2|TRBD1|TRBV19
TGTGCCAGTAGTAGGGGACAGGGGGATGGCACCGGGGAGCTGTTTTTT
CASSRGQGDGTGELFF
>-|TRBJ1-5|-|TRBV10-3
TGTGCCATCAGTGAGCTGGCCCCAGATCAGCCCCAGCATTTT
CAISELAPDQPQHF
>-|TRBJ2-7|-|TRBV9
TGTGCCAGCAGCCGACAACAGGGCTCCTACGAGCAGTACTTC
CASSRQQGSYEQYF
>-|TRBJ1-4|-|TRBV28
TGTGCCAGCAGAAGGGACGGAGAAAAACTGTTTTTT
CASRRDGEKLFF
>-|TRBJ1-6|-|TRBV18
TGTGCCAGCTCACCAATAACGGGGTTTAGTCTCTCCTATAATTCACCCCTCCACTTT
CASSPITGFSLSYNSPLHF